This T cell receptor beta chain was documented in a study of T cell repertoires in cytomegalovirus infection. Study-level information: Indicated by public TCR beta signatures were CMV infection and matching HLA type. Broader study findings: There were carriers of CMV plus the relevant HLA, and cumulative public TCR beta family frequency identified them.

The CDR3 runs 16 residues. The V gene end was trimmed by 3 bases and the J gene end by 3 bases; junction bases not matched to a gene: 5. Germline loops: CDR1 SGHTA, CDR2 FQGTGA. In regard to this clonotype: Its antigen is undetermined.

Each CDR3 protein gets one entry after TCRdb re-called the reads with MiXCR. The top ten hold roughly three fifths of the sample, which has 200,000 or so distinct CDR3 sequences, roughly 34% seen once. The material was CD8+ T cells from cultured PBMCs, obtained from culture after CMV antigen stimulation. The chain employs TRBV7-3 and TRBJ1-5; 10 nucleotides match TRBD1. This receptor was obtained from a human donor in good health (CMV status not recorded). Some clones in this sample may be carry-over from other donors' samples. CDR3 DNA: TGTGCCAGCAGCTTGACGGACAGGGGGTACAATCAGCCCCAGCATTTT. Amino acid sequence: CASSLTDRGYNQPQHF.